A single TCR beta chain is shown here with its context. Ten or more counts support this clonotype. Its antigen is currently not known. Base qualities are not at hand, and no much larger clone is one base apart. This entry belongs to a study of neurological immune-mediated disorders (dated by TCRdb to the late 2010s). Concerning the study at large: Using UMI-based sequencing, the study compared peripheral blood TCR-beta repertoires from patients with HTLV-I-associated myelopathy (HAM/TSP), patients with multiple sclerosis, and healthy controls. Technical triplicate libraries were sequenced to precisely calculate how much the frequency of each individual clone varied. The 90 to 110 TCR-beta libraries covered PBMC samples along with longitudinal samples, technical triplicates, and paired sorted CD4+ and CD8+ T-cell subsets. The cohort was made up of around 70 subjects, consisting of roughly 14 HAM/TSP patients, approximately 35 multiple sclerosis patients and 20 healthy controls. What the study reported, not specific to this receptor: Across subjects, expanded clones never shared an identical CDR3 amino acid sequence, which suggests that the TCR-beta repertoires in every group were private. TCR clonal expansion was highest in HAM/TSP patients and lowest in MS patients, with MS patients falling below even healthy controls.

cDNA was synthesized by template-switch 5'RACE using a primer with a 10-nucleotide random unique molecular identifier that tagged each TCR transcript. Each sequencing run produced over 180 million TCR-beta sequences covering 15-18 subjects. The RNeasy kit was used to extract total RNA. The KAPA Real-time Library Amplification kit was used to amplify TCR-beta VDJ regions with primers for the TCR constant region and the 5'RACE anchor. A first PCR added sample indexes and Illumina adaptors, and a second PCR then raised library yield. After purification with Ampure beads, the TCR product of roughly 650 bp was size-selected on a 2% E-gel SizeSelection system. Before pooling, library quality was assessed on a Bioanalyzer, concentration was determined with Qubit, and library quantification was performed with the Kapa Library Quantification kit. Libraries were sequenced paired-end 2 x 150 bp on an Illumina HiSeq 2500. To increase sequence diversity, roughly 24-32% phiX was spiked into each library pool. The study's own analysis went as follows. The quality-filtered reads were processed with the UMI-based MiGEC pipeline, whose error correction step removed more than 85% of the raw TCR sequences. VDJ genes were aligned to IMGT germline references, and clonotypes were defined by unique CDR3 amino acid sequence plus V-J genes. Clonal expansion, Shannon diversity and CDR3 relatedness (CalcPairwiseDistances, ClusterSamples) were evaluated with VDJtools, and phylogenetic trees were built with CLCbio workbench. Clones with at least 8 unique UMIs were defined as expanded, with this threshold being based on coefficient-of-variation modelling across technical triplicates. TCRdb passed the public sequencing reads through fastp at Q25 and MiXCR, retaining productive beta sequences. Under each unique CDR3 protein, matching rows form one entry showing the most common genes and DNA. TCRdb's processing, not the study's, gives the V and J calls here. The sample table contains 25,000 to 35,000 distinct CDR3 sequences; only one count was recorded for approximately 12% of them. The leading ten clones occupy 4% to 5.5% of the sample.

The sample's time point label, decoded: technical triplicate 2. TCR libraries for sorted subsets were made from under 1.1 million sorted CD4+ or CD8+ T cells. Peripheral blood was subjected to Ficoll-Hypaque density gradient centrifugation to isolate PBMCs, which were then cryopreserved in liquid nitrogen. Paired sorted CD4+ and CD8+ subsets came from healthy controls, HAM/TSP patients and MS patients. From its cysteine to its phenylalanine, the CDR3 spans 16 amino acids. Only CDR3 DNA is held: 48 bases, read in frame from base 1. V is cut by 8 bases and J by 2 bases, and the space between the germline ends is 16 bases. According to the germline V gene, CDR1 reads MNHEY and CDR2 reads SVGEGT.

The sequenced sample was CD4+ T cells from blood. The chain is made from TRBV6-2 or TRBV6-3 and TRBJ2-6; the D region possibly corresponds to TRBD2 (6 bases align). The origin of this receptor is a female donor with HTLV-1-associated myelopathy (HAM/TSP). The CDR3 loop reads CASRWARGTGANVLTF. Read as DNA, the sequence is TGTGCCAGCCGTTGGGCGCGGGGCACTGGGGCCAACGTCCTGACTTTC.